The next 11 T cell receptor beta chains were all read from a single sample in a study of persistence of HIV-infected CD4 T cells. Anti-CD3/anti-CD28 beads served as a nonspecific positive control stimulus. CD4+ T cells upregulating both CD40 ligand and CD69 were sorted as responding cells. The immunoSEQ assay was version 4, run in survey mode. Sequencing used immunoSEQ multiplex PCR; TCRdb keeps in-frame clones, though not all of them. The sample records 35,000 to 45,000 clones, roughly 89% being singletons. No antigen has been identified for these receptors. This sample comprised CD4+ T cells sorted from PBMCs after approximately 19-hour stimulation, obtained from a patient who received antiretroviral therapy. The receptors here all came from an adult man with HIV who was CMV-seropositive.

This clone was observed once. CDR3 amino acids: CASSQESGRSNQPQHF. DNA of the CDR3: TGTGCCAGCAGCCAGGAATCGGGGCGAAGCAATCAGCCCCAGCATTTT. The rearrangement links TRBV4-2 to TRBJ1-5; D might be TRBD1 (5 bases). The CDR3 covers 16 residues. Per germline, CDR1 LGHNA and CDR2 YNFKEQ. V was clipped by 3 bases and J by 1 base, with 13 bases between them.

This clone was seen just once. CDR3 residues: CASSLRSEGTEAFF. The CDR3 DNA reads as TGTGCCAGCAGCTTAAGATCCGAGGGCACTGAAGCTTTCTTT. This rearrangement joins TRBV7-2 to TRBJ1-1; D gene ambiguous. The V gene lost 2 bases and the J gene lost 4 bases, with 11 bases spanning the gap. In germline, CDR1 is SGHTA, CDR2 FQGNSA. This CDR3 contains 14 residues. The whole variable domain, filled in from reference TRBV7-2 and TRBJ1-1, reads GAGVSQSPSNKVTEKGKDVELRCDPISGHTALYWYRQSLGQGLEFLIYFQGNSAPDKSGLPSDRFSAERTGGSVSTLTIQRTQQEDSAVYLCASSLRSEGTEAFFGQGTRLTVV.

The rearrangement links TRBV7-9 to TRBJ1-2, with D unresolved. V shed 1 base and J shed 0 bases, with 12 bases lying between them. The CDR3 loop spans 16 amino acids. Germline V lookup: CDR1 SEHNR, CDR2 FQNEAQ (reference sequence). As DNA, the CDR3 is TGTGCCAGCAGCTTAGGTACGGGCCGAGCTAACTATGGCTACACCTTC. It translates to CASSLGTGRANYGYTF. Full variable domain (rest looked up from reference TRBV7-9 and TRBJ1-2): DTGVSQNPRHKITKRGQNVTFRCDPISEHNRLYWYRQTLGQGPEFLTYFQNEAQLEKSRLLSDRFSAERPKGSFSTLEIQRTEQGDSAMYLCASSLGTGRANYGYTFGSGTRLTVV.

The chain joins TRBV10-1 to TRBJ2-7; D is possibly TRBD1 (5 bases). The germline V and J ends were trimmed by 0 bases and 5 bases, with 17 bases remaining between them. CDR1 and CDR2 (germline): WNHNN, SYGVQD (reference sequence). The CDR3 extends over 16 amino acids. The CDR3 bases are TGCGCCAGCAGTGAGTCGAGTCCAGGGCAAGAAAACGAGCAGTACTTC. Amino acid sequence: CASSESSPGQENEQYF.

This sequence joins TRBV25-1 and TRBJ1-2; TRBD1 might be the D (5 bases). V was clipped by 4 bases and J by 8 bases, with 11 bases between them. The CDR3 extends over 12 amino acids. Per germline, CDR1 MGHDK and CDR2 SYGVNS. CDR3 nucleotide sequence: TGTGCCAGCAGTGGGGGACCACTGGGCTACACCTTC. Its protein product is CASSGGPLGYTF.

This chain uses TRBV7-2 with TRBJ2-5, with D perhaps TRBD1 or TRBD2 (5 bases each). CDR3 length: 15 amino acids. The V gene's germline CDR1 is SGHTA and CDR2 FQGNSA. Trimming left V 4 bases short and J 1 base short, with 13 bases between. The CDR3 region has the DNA TGTGCCAGCAGCTATGGGACGGCCGTCCAAGAGACCCAGTACTTC. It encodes CASSYGTAVQETQYF.

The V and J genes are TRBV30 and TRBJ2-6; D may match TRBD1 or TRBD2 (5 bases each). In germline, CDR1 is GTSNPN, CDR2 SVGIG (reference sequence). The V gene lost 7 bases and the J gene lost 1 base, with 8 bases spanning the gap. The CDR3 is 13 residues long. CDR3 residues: CASRGSGANVLTF. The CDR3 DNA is TGTGCCTCGAGGGGATCTGGGGCCAACGTCCTGACTTTC.

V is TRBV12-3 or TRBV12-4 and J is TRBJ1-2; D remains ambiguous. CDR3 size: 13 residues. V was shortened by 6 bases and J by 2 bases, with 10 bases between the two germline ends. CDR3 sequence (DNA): TGTGCCAGCAGCCCGACGTCGAACTATGGCTACACCTTC. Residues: CASSPTSNYGYTF.

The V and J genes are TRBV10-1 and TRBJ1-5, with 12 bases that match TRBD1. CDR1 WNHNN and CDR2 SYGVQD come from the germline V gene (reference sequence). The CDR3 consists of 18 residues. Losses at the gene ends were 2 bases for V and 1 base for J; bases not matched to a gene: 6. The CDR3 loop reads CASSEGTGGRGSNQPQHF. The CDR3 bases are TGCGCCAGCAGTGAGGGGACAGGGGGCCGCGGGAGCAATCAGCCCCAGCATTTT.

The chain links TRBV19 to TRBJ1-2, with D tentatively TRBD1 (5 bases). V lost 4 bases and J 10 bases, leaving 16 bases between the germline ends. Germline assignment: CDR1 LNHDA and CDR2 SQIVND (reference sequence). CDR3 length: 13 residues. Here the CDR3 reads CASSTRDRLFYTF. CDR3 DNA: TGTGCCAGTAGTACCCGGGACCGATTGTTCTACACCTTC.

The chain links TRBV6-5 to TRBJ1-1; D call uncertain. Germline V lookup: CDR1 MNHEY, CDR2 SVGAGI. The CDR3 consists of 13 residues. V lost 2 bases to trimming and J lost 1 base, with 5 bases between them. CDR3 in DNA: TGTGCCAGCAGTTACGGGAGGAACACTGAAGCTTTCTTT. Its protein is CASSYGRNTEAFF.